What follows are 20 T cell receptor beta chains derived from one specimen sequenced in a study of sequential checkpoint blockade in melanoma. As for treatment: randomized to nivolumab then ipilimumab (arm A) or the reverse (arm B). Profiling relied on immunoSEQ multiplex PCR, and the TCRdb table lists in-frame clones only, not all of them. The sample yields 20,000 to 25,000 clones, 27% seen once. The source was tumor tissue (inferred from file names), collected from a patient given nivolumab and ipilimumab in sequence. These receptors originate from a human donor with melanoma.

This chain uses TRBV27 with TRBJ2-7; 7 bases line up with TRBD2. With 5 bases clipped from V and 0 bases from J, the junction kept 7 bases outside the gene matches. The germline CDR1 and CDR2 sequences are MNHEY and SMNVEV (reference sequence). This CDR3 spans 15 amino acids. The CDR3 DNA follows: TGTGCCAGCAGTCTCCTAGCGGTTAGCTCCTACGAGCAGTACTTC. Its translation is CASSLLAVSSYEQYF.

The sample holds one count of this clone. The V gene is TRBV30, the J gene TRBJ1-6, with 10 bases fitting TRBD1. The V gene end was trimmed by 5 bases and the J gene end by 7 bases; junction bases not matched to a gene: 5. Germline CDR1 and CDR2: GTSNPN and SVGIG (reference sequence). This CDR3 has 14 amino acids. The CDR3 region is CAWGQGGNNSPLHF. Here the CDR3 DNA reads TGTGCCTGGGGACAGGGGGGAAACAATTCACCCCTCCACTTT.

In this sample, this clone turned up a few times. V gene TRBV7-4 combines with J gene TRBJ2-7; D unresolved. Germline V gene sequence: CDR1 SGHVT, CDR2 SQSDAQ. Trimming pared 5 bases from V and 7 bases from J, leaving 15 bases between. The CDR3 covers 13 residues. CDR3 protein: CASSVVLSGEQYF. The CDR3 DNA follows: TGTGCCAGCAGCGTGGTATTGTCTGGAGAGCAGTACTTC.

This clone is labeled as medium-sized (0.01 to 0.1%). V usage is TRBV11-3 and J usage is TRBJ1-6; 8 bases are shared with TRBD1. The J segment lost 7 bases and the V segment lost 2 bases, leaving 7 bases of the junction unmatched. The CDR3 runs 16 residues. Germline V gives CDR1 SGHNT, CDR2 YENEEA. Here the CDR3 reads CASSLPEDRVNSPLHF. CDR3 nucleotide sequence: TGTGCCAGCAGCTTACCAGAGGACAGGGTAAATTCACCCCTCCACTTT. The full variable domain, rest sourced from reference TRBV11-3 and TRBJ1-6, is EAGVVQSPRYKIIEKKQPVAFWCNPISGHNTLYWYLQNLGQGPELLIRYENEEAVDDSQLPKDRFSAERLKGVDSTLKIQPAELGDSAVYLCASSLPEDRVNSPLHFGNGTRLTVT.

The J gene is TRBJ1-1, the V gene TRBV30; weak D call: TRBD1 (5 bases). The V and J ends lost 3 bases and 4 bases respectively, with 18 bases between them. The CDR3 sequence is 15 residues long. Germline CDR1 reads GTSNPN; CDR2 reads SVGIG (reference sequence). The CDR3 spells CAWRYPGGWATEAFF. The CDR3 region has the DNA TGTGCCTGGAGATACCCGGGGGGGTGGGCCACTGAAGCTTTCTTT.

This chain uses TRBV11-3 with TRBJ2-2; 8 nucleotides align to TRBD1. The CDR3 consists of 16 residues. Trimming took 2 bases from V and 6 from J; bases not matched to a gene: 8. Germline CDR1 reads SGHNT; CDR2 reads YENEEA. CDR3 region: CASSLPGQGAAGELFF. CDR3 in DNA: TGTGCCAGCAGCTTACCGGGCCAGGGGGCAGCCGGGGAGCTGTTTTTT. Drawing the rest from reference TRBV11-3 and TRBJ2-2, the complete variable domain is EAGVVQSPRYKIIEKKQPVAFWCNPISGHNTLYWYLQNLGQGPELLIRYENEEAVDDSQLPKDRFSAERLKGVDSTLKIQPAELGDSAVYLCASSLPGQGAAGELFFGEGSRLTVL.

By its share, this clone is medium-sized. The chain has TRBV11-3 and TRBJ2-5; D may match TRBD1 or TRBD2 (7 bases each). CDR1 and CDR2 from the germline V gene are SGHNT and YENEEA. Trimming took 5 bases from V and 4 from J, leaving 23 bases between them. The CDR3 is 17 amino acids. CDR3 amino acids: CASSPSSGGVSGETQYF. CDR3 DNA sequence: TGTGCCAGCAGCCCGAGTTCAGGGGGGGTGAGTGGAGAGACCCAGTACTTC.

This clone was counted only a few times. A junction boundary mismatches the germline segment, possibly from a read error. J is TRBJ2-1 and V is TRBV6-8; the match to TRBD1 covers 7 bases. The length of the CDR3 is 16 residues. Per germline, CDR1 MNHGY and CDR2 SAAAGT. The CDR3: CASSDSHRGRNNEQFF. In DNA, the CDR3 is TGTGCCAGCAGTGACTCCCACAGGGGACGGAACAATGAGCAGTTCTTC.

The genes are TRBV6-4 and TRBJ2-5, with D unclear. The germline V gene has CDR1 MRHNA and CDR2 SNTAGT. This CDR3 comprises 16 residues. V lost 5 bases and J lost 2, with 18 bases in between. The CDR3: CASSYRRLGGQETQYF. CDR3 nucleotides: TGTGCCAGCAGTTACCGACGATTAGGCGGACAAGAGACCCAGTACTTC.

The V and J genes are TRBV6-8 and TRBJ2-3, with 7 nucleotides matching TRBD2. Germline lookup yields CDR1 MNHGY and CDR2 SAAAGT. With 2 bases clipped from V and 0 bases from J, the junction kept 2 bases outside the gene matches. The CDR3 is 15 residues long. CDR3 amino acids: CASSYRTRSTDTQYF. For the CDR3, the DNA is TGTGCCAGCAGTTACAGGACTAGGAGCACAGATACGCAGTATTTT.

This chain joins TRBV11-3 and TRBJ2-5; tentative D call: TRBD1 (5 bases). Germline values: CDR1 SGHNT, CDR2 YENEEA. This CDR3 comprises 14 residues. Trimming stripped 0 bases from V and 5 bases from J, with 10 bases between. The CDR3 nucleotides are TGTGCCAGCAGCTTAGAGTCCAGGGCGGAGACCCAGTACTTC. It is translated as CASSLESRAETQYF.

CDR3 sequence: CASSDRASGGSEQFF. The CDR3 nucleotides are TGTGCCAGCAGTGATCGGGCTAGCGGGGGTTCTGAGCAGTTCTTC. The chain recombines TRBV9 with TRBJ2-1, with 10 bases matching TRBD2. With 5 bases clipped from V and 9 bases from J, the junction kept 11 bases outside the gene matches. This CDR3 has 15 amino acids. Germline-derived CDR1 and CDR2 are SGDLS and YYNGEE.

This clone was counted only a few times. The chain joins TRBV28 to TRBJ1-2; no clear D. V lost 5 bases, J lost 8 bases, and 12 bases lay in between. The CDR3 loop spans 12 amino acids. CDR1 and CDR2 (germline): MDHEN, SYDVKM. The chain's CDR3 is CASSLYGLGYTF. The DNA for the CDR3 is TGTGCCAGCAGTCTCTACGGCCTGGGCTACACCTTC.

This chain uses TRBV19 with TRBJ2-3; TRBD2 is a possible D gene (7 bases). CDR1 is LNHDA and CDR2 is SQIVND in the germline V gene (reference sequence). Between the trimmed V and J ends, which lost 8 bases and 6 bases, there was a span of 18 bases. The CDR3 runs to 14 residues. In DNA form, the CDR3 reads TGTGCCAGTTCTATGGGGGGGCGTATCGATACGCAGTATTTT. Residues: CASSMGGRIDTQYF. Looking up the rest from reference TRBV19 and TRBJ2-3 gives the full variable domain: DGGITQSPKYLFRKEGQNVTLSCEQNLNHDAMYWYRQDPGQGLRLIYYSQIVNDFQKGDIAEGYSVSREKKESFPLTVTSAQKNPTAFYLCASSMGGRIDTQYFGPGTRLTVL.

This chain connects TRBV18 to TRBJ1-4; D is perhaps TRBD1 (6 bases). The CDR3 spans 15 residues. The V gene lost 2 bases and the J gene lost 7 bases, with 14 bases spanning the gap. CDR1 KGHSH and CDR2 LQKENI come from the germline V gene. The CDR3 reads CASSPNRDQPEKLFF. The CDR3 DNA follows: TGTGCCAGCTCACCAAACAGGGACCAACCTGAAAAACTGTTTTTT.

This clone was observed a few times. CDR3 DNA: TGCGCCAGCAGCCTTGGGACAGTTGGGAATGAAAAACTGTTTTTT. Encoded protein: CASSLGTVGNEKLFF. The rearrangement links TRBV5-1 to TRBJ1-4, with 7 bases that match TRBD1. CDR1 is SGHRS, CDR2 YFSETQ, per germline. Trimming removed 4 bases from V and 5 bases from J; junction bases left unmatched: 8. The length of the CDR3 is 15 residues.

This clone occurred a few times. The genes are TRBV19 and TRBJ1-1; D perhaps matches TRBD1 (5 bases). The CDR3 loop spans 13 amino acids. Germline CDR1 reads LNHDA; CDR2 reads SQIVND (reference sequence). Trimming pared 9 bases from V and 1 base from J, leaving 12 bases between. Written as DNA, the CDR3 is TGTGCCAGGGGACCGACAAGGAACACTGAAGCTTTCTTT. It encodes CARGPTRNTEAFF.

By sample share, this clone is medium-sized. This sequence joins TRBV28 and TRBJ2-7; possibly TRBD2 for D (5 bases). The CDR3 has 14 residues. Per the germline V gene, CDR1 is MDHEN and CDR2 is SYDVKM. Trimming took off 3 bases at V and 6 bases at J, with 15 bases between the two ends. The CDR3 DNA reads as TGTGCCAGCAGTTTCGGCGGACTTGGCCCCGAGCAGTACTTC. Its translation: CASSFGGLGPEQYF. The full variable domain, with the rest looked up from reference TRBV28 and TRBJ2-7, is DVKVTQSSRYLVKRTGEKVFLECVQDMDHENMFWYRQDPGLGLRLIYFSYDVKMKEKGDIPEGYSVSREKKERFSLILESASTNQTSMYLCASSFGGLGPEQYFGPGTRLTVT.

This clone has a handful of counts. The chain carries TRBV7-6 and TRBJ1-6; D is perhaps TRBD1 (5 bases). V lost 4 bases and J 7 bases, leaving 17 bases between the germline ends. The length of the CDR3 is 16 residues. Germline CDR1 and CDR2: SGHVS and FNYEAQ. DNA for the CDR3: TGTGCCAGCAGCTCTGGGACCGTCAATAAAAATTCACCCCTCCACTTT. It is translated as CASSSGTVNKNSPLHF.

The chain has TRBV19 and TRBJ2-3; TRBD1 aligns across 10 bases. This CDR3 is 14 amino acids long. CDR1 is LNHDA and CDR2 is SQIVND in the germline V gene (reference sequence). J gave up 2 bases and V 6 bases, and 2 bases lay outside the gene matches. For the CDR3, the DNA is TGTGCCAGTAGGACAGGGGGCATCACAGATACGCAGTATTTT. It yields the protein CASRTGGITDTQYF.